This T cell receptor (beta chain) appears in the sequencing data of a study of regulatory T cells in long-lasting Graves disease. Whole-study results and caveats: Patients with persistent Graves' had lower TCR diversity than newly diagnosed patients. Sharing of public clonotypes was greater in persistent patients (about 3,000) than in new patients (around 1,000).

A few counts support this clonotype. The target antigen is unknown. Germline lookup yields CDR1 SGHVS and CDR2 FNYEAQ. V lost 0 bases and J lost 7, with 10 bases in between. The CDR3 loop spans 14 amino acids. Time point indicated: persistent/refractory GD, antithyroid drugs over 5 years with positive TRAb. PBMCs were the source of the RNA used for TCR sequencing. Researchers made TCR beta libraries by using iRepertoire HTBI primers and running Arm-PCR on CDR3 regions. TCRdb reprocessed the multiplex PCR reads with MiXCR, giving one entry per CDR3 protein. The sample lists about 470,000 distinct CDR3 sequences, less than 25% occurring once.

This sequence originates from a female donor with Graves disease. The genes are TRBV7-6 and TRBJ2-1, with a weak D call TRBD2 (6 bases). The sample consisted of peripheral blood mononuclear cells (PBMCs), taken when the disease was refractory, from a patient treated with antithyroid drugs. The CDR3 region is CASSLAGGGNEQFF. CDR3 coding DNA: TGTGCCAGCAGCTTAGCGGGAGGCGGAAATGAGCAGTTCTTC.